This T cell receptor (beta chain) was profiled in a study of T cells in Graves' hyperthyroidism and ophthalmopathy. This clonotype was observed at least ten times. PBMCs were derived from about 10 ml fresh peripheral blood. Germline CDR1 MGHRA, CDR2 YSYEKL. CDR3 length: 17 residues. With 4 bases removed from V and 6 bases from J, the gap between germline ends came to 24 bases. Amplification of TCR beta CDR3 regions was performed using RNA transcripts as template. Carried out on the TCR CDR3, a first-round RT-PCR used the HTBI primer set. TCRdb redid the calling of the multiplex PCR reads with MiXCR, one entry per CDR3 protein. The table has 340,000 or so distinct CDR3 sequences, roughly 18% seen once.

Source material: blood. The chain is built from TRBV4-1 and TRBJ1-1; tentatively, D is TRBD1 (6 bases). This TCR derives from a woman aged 45 to 65 with Graves' hyperthyroidism. In nucleotides, the CDR3 is TGCGCCAGCAGCCGAGATTCACCGGGACACCGGGAGTCTGAAGCTTTCTTT. Its protein product is CASSRDSPGHRESEAFF.